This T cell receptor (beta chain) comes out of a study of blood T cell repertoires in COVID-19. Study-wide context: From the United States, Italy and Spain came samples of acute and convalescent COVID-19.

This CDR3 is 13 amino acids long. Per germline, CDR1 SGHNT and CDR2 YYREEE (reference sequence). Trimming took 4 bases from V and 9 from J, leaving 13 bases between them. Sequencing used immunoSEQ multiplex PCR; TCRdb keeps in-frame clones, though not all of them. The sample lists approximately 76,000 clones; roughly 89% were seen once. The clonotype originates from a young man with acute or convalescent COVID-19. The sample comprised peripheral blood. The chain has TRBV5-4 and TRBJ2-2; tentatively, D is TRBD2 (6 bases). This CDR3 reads CASSRRLDRELFF. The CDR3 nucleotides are TGTGCCAGCAGCCGCCGACTAGACCGGGAGCTGTTTTTT.